This entry lists 8 T cell receptor beta chains sequenced from one sample in a study of blood T cell repertoires in COVID-19. Measured with immunoSEQ multiplex PCR; TCRdb has only the in-frame clones, and not every one. Of some 38,000 clones listed, 74% are singletons. The specimen sequenced was peripheral blood. The receptor source for this set is an older man with COVID-19, enrolled during active disease.

This clone occurred a few times. The rearrangement uses TRBV5-1 and TRBJ2-1, with TRBD2 matching 13 bases. The ends lost 0 bases at V and 6 bases at J; junction bases unmatched: 3. Looked up from germline, CDR1 is SGHRS and CDR2 is YFSETQ. The CDR3 totals 16 residues. CDR3: CASSLELAGGLNEQFF. The CDR3 coding sequence is TGCGCCAGCAGCTTGGAACTAGCGGGGGGGCTCAATGAGCAGTTCTTC.

V and J are TRBV9 and TRBJ1-3; maybe TRBD1 (5 bases). Looked up from germline, CDR1 is SGDLS and CDR2 is YYNGEE. This CDR3 contains 17 residues. With 0 bases removed from V and 8 bases from J, the gap between germline ends came to 21 bases. The CDR3 DNA is TGTGCCAGCAGCGTAGAGGTGGCAGGGCGTATCGAAGACACCATATATTTT. Translation gives CASSVEVAGRIEDTIYF. Variable domain in full (rest from reference TRBV9 and TRBJ1-3): DSGVTQTPKHLITATGQRVTLRCSPRSGDLSVYWYQQSLDQGLQFLIQYYNGEERAKGNILERFSAQQFPDLHSELNLSSLELGDSALYFCASSVEVAGRIEDTIYFGEGSWLTVV.

The chain links TRBV7-2 to TRBJ2-5, with no clear D. V lost 3 bases and J 2 bases, leaving 10 bases between the germline ends. This CDR3 has 14 amino acids. Germline CDR1 SGHTA, CDR2 FQGNSA. The CDR3 DNA reads as TGTGCCAGCAGCTTTAGTCTATGGCAAGAGACCCAGTACTTC. Amino acids: CASSFSLWQETQYF.

The V and J genes are TRBV2 and TRBJ2-1; D perhaps matches TRBD1 (5 bases). The germline V gene encodes CDR1 SNHLY and CDR2 FYNNEI. This CDR3 has 14 residues. Trimming removed 11 bases from V and 0 bases from J, with 14 bases in between. The CDR3 DNA reads as TGTGCCTTTGGGGCCAGATTCTCCTACAATGAGCAGTTCTTC. This gives the protein CAFGARFSYNEQFF.

The genes are TRBV21-1 and TRBJ1-2; the table assigns TRBD1, which was not confirmed against the DNA. TRBV21-1 is a pseudogene segment. This CDR3 is 13 amino acids long. The CDR3 coding sequence is TGTGCCAGCAGCACGACAGTTAACTATGGCTACACCTTC. Amino acid sequence: CASSTTVNYGYTF.

CDR3 DNA: TGCGCCAGCAGCTTGGAGGGGGCGCGGGAGCAGTACTTC. Translated, it gives CASSLEGAREQYF. This sequence joins TRBV5-1 and TRBJ2-7; TRBD1 matches 7 bases. Germline assignment: CDR1 SGHRS and CDR2 YFSETQ. This CDR3 has 13 residues. The trim removed 0 bases at V and 7 bases at J, leaving 4 bases unmatched.

The V gene is TRBV27, the J gene TRBJ1-2; maybe TRBD1 (5 bases). From germline, CDR1 is MNHEY and CDR2 SMNVEV (reference sequence). The CDR3 covers 14 residues. Between the trimmed V and J ends, which lost 8 bases and 4 bases, there was a span of 17 bases. CDR3 sequence (DNA): TGTGCCAGCGGGAGGGGTTTACGAGCCTATGGCTACACCTTC. It is translated as CASGRGLRAYGYTF.

J is TRBJ1-5 and V is TRBV18; unclear D gene. CDR3 size: 15 residues. V lost 2 bases and J 2 bases, leaving 10 bases between the germline ends. In germline, CDR1 is KGHSH, CDR2 LQKENI. This CDR3 is CASSPTKSGNQPQHF. The CDR3 DNA is TGTGCCAGCTCACCAACAAAGAGCGGCAATCAGCCCCAGCATTTT.